Listed below are T cell receptor beta chains from one sample, sequenced in a study of T cells after yellow fever vaccination. TCRdb reprocessed the 5' RACE reads via MiXCR and lists one record per CDR3 protein. Among hundreds of thousands of distinct CDR3 sequences, approximately 9% were seen once, and the ten largest hold roughly 18%. Sequencing used PBMCs, obtained on the day of the first yellow fever vaccination. Receptor source: a man aged 18 to 29 who received the YFV17D yellow fever vaccine. Both conserved end residues are part of each CDR3. D genes are given only for firm matches. Not all rows give a size; the values are once, few, many and, for expanded clones, a class.

V gene	J gene	clone size	D gene	CDR3 DNA	CDR3 protein
TRBV7-3	TRBJ2-5	.	.	TGTGCCAGCAGCTTATGCCCCGCTCCCCGCGGCCAGTACTTC	CASSLCPAPRGQYF
TRBV5-6	TRBJ1-4	.	.	TGTGCCAGCAGCTTGGGAGCTCGGGAAAAACTGTTTTTT	CASSLGAREKLFF
TRBV10-3	TRBJ2-5	.	TRBD2	TGTGCCACCTCCGGGACTAGCGGGGGACGAGAGACCCAGTACTTC	CATSGTSGGRETQYF
TRBV7-2	TRBJ2-5	.	.	TGTGCCAGCAGCACCCGGGGACCTGAGACCCAGTACTTC	CASSTRGPETQYF
TRBV12-3/TRBV12-4	TRBJ2-7	many	.	TGTGCCAGCAGTCTCCCCGGGACGAAAGGCTCCTACGAGCAGTACTTC	CASSLPGTKGSYEQYF
TRBV18	TRBJ1-4	few	TRBD1	TGTGCCAGCTCACTCTTTTGGGCCGCAGGGGGCCTCCATCGGGAAAAACTGTTTTTT	CASSLFWAAGGLHREKLFF
TRBV6-5	TRBJ1-1	.	.	TGTGCCAGCAGTTACCAGGGTATGAACACTGAAGCTTTCTTT	CASSYQGMNTEAFF
TRBV18	TRBJ2-1	few	.	TGTGCCAGCTCCCCACCGGCGGGGAGTTCGAATGAGCAGTTCTTC	CASSPPAGSSNEQFF
TRBV20-1	TRBJ2-1	few	TRBD2	TGCAGTGCTAGTGTGATAGCGGGGAGCAATGAGCAGTTCTTC	CSASVIAGSNEQFF
TRBV11-2	TRBJ2-4	.	TRBD2	TGTGCCAGCAGCTTTCCTTATCTCGGGGGACTAGCGGGAAACATTCAGTACTTC	CASSFPYLGGLAGNIQYF
TRBV7-2	TRBJ2-5	few	.	TGTGCCAGCAGCTTAGCCTCGGGATCCCAAGAGACCCAGTACTTC	CASSLASGSQETQYF
TRBV7-9	TRBJ2-3	many	.	TGTGCCAGTCATCAGGACCCCCCTAGCACAGATACGCAGTATTTT	CASHQDPPSTDTQYF
TRBV7-2	TRBJ2-1	.	TRBD2	TGTGCCAGCGAGCGGGGGGGCGGTGAGCAGTTCTTC	CASERGGGEQFF
TRBV7-8	TRBJ2-2	.	.	TGTGCCAGCTGGGAGGAGGGTAACACCGGGGAGCTGTTTTTT	CASWEEGNTGELFF
TRBV7-2	TRBJ2-1	.	TRBD1	TGTGCCAGCAGCCATTATACAGGGGACCATGAGCAGTTCTTC	CASSHYTGDHEQFF
TRBV6-4	TRBJ2-3	many	.	TGTGCCAGCAGCGAGCGTAGCACAGATACGCAGTATTTT	CASSERSTDTQYF
TRBV9	TRBJ1-5	many	.	TGTGCCAGCAGCGGGGGGGACGCCCCAATCCAGCCCCAGCATTTT	CASSGGDAPIQPQHF
TRBV4-1	TRBJ2-5	many	.	TGCGCCAGCAGCCATCTACGGGCCCTCGGCGAGACCCAGTACTTC	CASSHLRALGETQYF
TRBV6-2/TRBV6-3	TRBJ1-1	.	.	TGTGCCAGCAGTTACTCGAACACAGGCTACAACAAGGAAGCTTTCTTT	CASSYSNTGYNKEAFF
TRBV6-1	TRBJ2-2	.	.	TGTGCCAGCTTACCAATTGGGGGTACCGGGGAGCTGTTTTTT	CASLPIGGTGELFF
TRBV18	TRBJ2-5	.	.	TGTGCCAGCTCACCGCCGGGCCTTTTCTGGAAAGGAGAGACCCAGTACTTC	CASSPPGLFWKGETQYF
TRBV7-9	TRBJ2-5	.	TRBD1	TGTGCCAGCCGAGAGACAGGGGAAGCAGAGACCCAGTACTTC	CASRETGEAETQYF
TRBV12-3/TRBV12-4	TRBJ2-3	.	.	TGTGCCAGCCGCGACTCCTTTACGCAGTATTTT	CASRDSFTQYF
TRBV5-4	TRBJ1-1	few	.	TGTGCCAGCAGCTTGGAGGAGGAGGCCACTGAAGCTTTCTTT	CASSLEEEATEAFF
TRBV24-1	TRBJ2-1	many	.	TGTGCCACCAGTGATTCCGGAAAGGGGGGGCAGCGGAATGAGCAGTTCTTC	CATSDSGKGGQRNEQFF
TRBV18	TRBJ1-1	many	.	TGTGCCAGCTCACCTGCTGGGGACTCTGAAGCTTTCTTT	CASSPAGDSEAFF
TRBV20-1	TRBJ2-3	few	TRBD2	TGCAGTGCTACATCCGGACTAGCGGGGGCCGGGGACACAGATACGCAGTATTTT	CSATSGLAGAGDTDTQYF
TRBV14	TRBJ2-5	.	.	TGTGCCAGCAGCCAAGATCAGTATGGCCCCGGGGAGACCCAGTACTTC	CASSQDQYGPGETQYF
TRBV7-8	TRBJ1-6	.	.	TGTGCCAGCAGCTTAGCTTCCTGGAGCTCCTATAATTCACCCCTCCACTTT	CASSLASWSSYNSPLHF
TRBV7-3	TRBJ1-5	.	.	TGTGCCAGCAGCCATGTGAGGACAGCTAGCAATCAGCCCCAGCATTTT	CASSHVRTASNQPQHF
TRBV6-1	TRBJ1-2	few	.	TGTGCCAGCTGGAGGGGGGGATCTAACTATGGCTACACCTTC	CASWRGGSNYGYTF
TRBV2	TRBJ1-3	few	.	TGTGCCAGCACAGGGGACGGAAACACCATATATTTT	CASTGDGNTIYF
TRBV19	TRBJ2-1	few	TRBD2	TGTGCCAGTAGAAGGGAGCGGGGGTCGTCTTTCTACAATGAGCAGTTCTTC	CASRRERGSSFYNEQFF
TRBV7-8	TRBJ2-3	few	TRBD2	TGTGCCAGCAGCGCTGAGCTAGCGGCGGATCTCCCAGATACGCAGTATTTT	CASSAELAADLPDTQYF
TRBV20-1	TRBJ2-1	.	.	TGCAGTGCCGGGGAGTACAATGAGCAGTTCTTC	CSAGEYNEQFF
TRBV12-3/TRBV12-4	TRBJ2-5	many	TRBD2	TGTGCCAGCAGTCCTACGGGGGGGCTAGAGACCCAGTACTTC	CASSPTGGLETQYF
TRBV5-1	TRBJ1-2	few	.	TGCGCCAGCAGCCCTTTGTTGGACAGCAACTATGGCTACACCTTC	CASSPLLDSNYGYTF
TRBV12-3/TRBV12-4	TRBJ1-2	many	TRBD1	TGTGCCAGCAGTTTGACAGGGGGCGTTCGTGGCTACACCTTC	CASSLTGGVRGYTF
TRBV7-3	TRBJ2-6	.	.	TGTGCCAGCAGCCCGCCAGGGGCCAACGTCCTGACTTTC	CASSPPGANVLTF
TRBV18	TRBJ2-3	.	.	TGTGCCAGCTCACCACCGTTGGCGGATACGCAGTATTTT	CASSPPLADTQYF
TRBV10-3	TRBJ2-3	.	.	TGTGCCATCAGTGAGAGGCCCACAGATATGCAGTATTTT	CAISERPTDMQYF
TRBV30	TRBJ2-1	.	.	TGTGCCTCCATGGATCCAGGGGGGTCGGATGAGCAGTTCTTC	CASMDPGGSDEQFF
TRBV12-3/TRBV12-4	TRBJ1-2	few	.	TGTGCCAGCAGTTTACGTTCGGCTGTCTATGGCTACACCTTC	CASSLRSAVYGYTF
TRBV20-1	TRBJ2-3	few	.	TGCAGTGCTTCCGAGAAAGTAGATACGCAGTATTTT	CSASEKVDTQYF
TRBV28	TRBJ2-3	few	.	TGTGCCAGCACTACGGGTAGCACAGATACGCAGTATTTT	CASTTGSTDTQYF
TRBV27	TRBJ2-7	few	TRBD1	TGTGCCAGCAGTATAGCCGGGACAGGGGGCTACGAGCAGTACTTC	CASSIAGTGGYEQYF
TRBV6-1	TRBJ2-7	few	.	TGTGCCAGCAGGGGAGAGGGGGTATCCTACGAGCAGTACTTC	CASRGEGVSYEQYF
TRBV6-5	TRBJ2-3	few	TRBD2	TGTGCCAGCAGTTACACCCCGGCTAGCGGTAGCACAGATACGCAGTATTTT	CASSYTPASGSTDTQYF
TRBV7-2	TRBJ2-1	many	.	TGTGCCAGCAGCTTGAGTAACGATGAGCAGTTCTTC	CASSLSNDEQFF
TRBV24-1	TRBJ2-3	.	.	TGTGCCACCCGTGGGGCAGGCACAGATACGCAGTATTTT	CATRGAGTDTQYF
TRBV11-2	TRBJ2-1	.	.	TGTGCCAGCAGCCCCTTGGGGGGCCGGAGCTTTTATGAGCAGTTCTTC	CASSPLGGRSFYEQFF
TRBV5-6	TRBJ2-7	few	.	TGTGCCAGCAGCTTGGGTACAATCTCCTACGAGCAGTACTTC	CASSLGTISYEQYF
TRBV7-2	TRBJ2-1	few	.	TGTGCCAGCAGCTTAATCGTCAGGGAGGTCTCCTACAATGAGCAGTTCTTC	CASSLIVREVSYNEQFF
TRBV4-1	TRBJ1-1	many	TRBD1	TGCGCCAGCAGGGCAGGGGGAACCACTGAAGCTTTCTTT	CASRAGGTTEAFF
TRBV6-5	TRBJ2-1	few	TRBD2	TGTGCCAGCAGTTACTCCTTCGGGGGGGCAGGTTCCTACAATGAGCAGTTCTTC	CASSYSFGGAGSYNEQFF
TRBV5-6	TRBJ2-7	many	.	TGTGCCAGCAGCTTGGAAAGCTACGAGCAGTACTTC	CASSLESYEQYF
TRBV7-8	TRBJ1-5	few	TRBD1	TGTGCCAGCAGCATGGACAGGTGGAAACCCCAGCATTTT	CASSMDRWKPQHF